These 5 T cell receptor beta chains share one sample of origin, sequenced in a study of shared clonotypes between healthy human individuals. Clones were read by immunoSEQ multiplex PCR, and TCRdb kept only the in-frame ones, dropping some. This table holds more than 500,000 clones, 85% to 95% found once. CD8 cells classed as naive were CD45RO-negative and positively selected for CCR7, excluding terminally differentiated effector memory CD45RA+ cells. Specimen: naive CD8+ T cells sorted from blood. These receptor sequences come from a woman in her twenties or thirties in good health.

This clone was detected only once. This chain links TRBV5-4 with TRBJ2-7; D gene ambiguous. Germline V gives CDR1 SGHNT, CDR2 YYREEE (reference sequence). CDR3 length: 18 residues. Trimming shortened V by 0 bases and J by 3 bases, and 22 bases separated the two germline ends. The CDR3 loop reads CASSLGGSASDDYYEQYF. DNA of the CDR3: TGTGCCAGCAGCTTGGGTGGGTCAGCGTCCGATGATTACTACGAGCAGTACTTC. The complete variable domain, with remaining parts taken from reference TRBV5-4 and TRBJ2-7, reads ETGVTQSPTHLIKTRGQQVTLRCSSQSGHNTVSWYQQALGQGPQFIFQYYREEENGRGNFPPRFSGLQFPNYSSELNVNALELDDSALYLCASSLGGSASDDYYEQYFGPGTRLTVT.

This CDR3 is CASSSTQMNTEAFF. The DNA of the CDR3 is TGTGCCAGCAGCTCTACCCAGATGAACACTGAAGCTTTCTTT. The rearrangement links TRBV7-9 to TRBJ1-1; no clear D gene. Germline CDR1 is SEHNR and CDR2 is FQNEAQ (reference sequence). V was pared by 4 bases and J by 0 bases, with 9 bases between. The CDR3 totals 14 residues. Full variable domain (remainder filled in from reference TRBV7-9 and TRBJ1-1): DTGVSQNPRHKITKRGQNVTFRCDPISEHNRLYWYRQTLGQGPEFLTYFQNEAQLEKSRLLSDRFSAERPKGSFSTLEIQRTEQGDSAMYLCASSSTQMNTEAFFGQGTRLTVV.

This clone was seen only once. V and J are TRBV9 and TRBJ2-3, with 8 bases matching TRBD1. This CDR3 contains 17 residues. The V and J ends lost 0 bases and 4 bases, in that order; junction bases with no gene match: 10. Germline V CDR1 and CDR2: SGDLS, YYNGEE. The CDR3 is CASSVGHGGQGPDTQYF. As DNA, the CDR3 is TGTGCCAGCAGCGTAGGCCACGGCGGACAGGGACCAGATACGCAGTATTTT. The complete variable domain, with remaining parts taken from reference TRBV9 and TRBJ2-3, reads DSGVTQTPKHLITATGQRVTLRCSPRSGDLSVYWYQQSLDQGLQFLIQYYNGEERAKGNILERFSAQQFPDLHSELNLSSLELGDSALYFCASSVGHGGQGPDTQYFGPGTRLTVL.

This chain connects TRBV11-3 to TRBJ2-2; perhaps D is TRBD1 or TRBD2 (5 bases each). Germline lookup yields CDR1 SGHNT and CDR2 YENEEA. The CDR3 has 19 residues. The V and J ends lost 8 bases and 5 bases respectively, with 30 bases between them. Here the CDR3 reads CASAQRDDTVVGWTGELFF. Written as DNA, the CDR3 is TGTGCCAGCGCCCAACGGGACGACACAGTCGTGGGATGGACCGGGGAGCTGTTTTTT.

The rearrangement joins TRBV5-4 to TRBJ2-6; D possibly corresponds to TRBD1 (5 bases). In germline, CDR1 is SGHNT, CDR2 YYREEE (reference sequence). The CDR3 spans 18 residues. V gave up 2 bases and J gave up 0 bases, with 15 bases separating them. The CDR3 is CASSFGWGSSSGANVLTF. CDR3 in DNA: TGTGCCAGCAGCTTTGGTTGGGGCTCTAGCTCTGGGGCCAACGTCCTGACTTTC. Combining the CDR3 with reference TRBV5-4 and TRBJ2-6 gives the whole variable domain ETGVTQSPTHLIKTRGQQVTLRCSSQSGHNTVSWYQQALGQGPQFIFQYYREEENGRGNFPPRFSGLQFPNYSSELNVNALELDDSALYLCASSFGWGSSSGANVLTFGAGSRLTVL.